Below are 25 T cell receptor beta chains sequenced from a single sample in a study of T cells expressing NK-cell markers. TCRdb re-called the 5' RACE reads and shows each CDR3 protein once, DNA omitted. Its table lists about 140,000 distinct CDR3 sequences. The sample comprised blood T cells: a sorted CD56 or NKG2C T cell subset, CD4+ or CD8+ T cells, or bulk PBMC T cells (not recorded which). Every receptor here comes from a man younger than 30 in good health.

This chain links TRBV4-3 with TRBJ2-5. The CDR3 extends over 14 amino acids. Germline lookup yields CDR1 LGHNA and CDR2 YSLEER. The CDR3 protein is CASSLQHGGETQYF.

The J gene is TRBJ2-7, the V gene TRBV11-1; TCRdb's assignment of TRBD1 cannot be checked, as there is no DNA. Germline V CDR1 and CDR2: SGHAT, FQDESV (reference sequence). This CDR3 comprises 18 residues. CDR3 sequence: CASSARLSGTGLSYEQYF.

The chain carries TRBV30 and TRBJ2-6; TCRdb lists TRBD1, though no DNA is available to test this call. Germline V gene lookup returns CDR1 GTSNPN and CDR2 SVGIG (reference sequence). The CDR3 is 16 residues long. The CDR3 protein is CAWIGTTESGANVLTF. The complete variable domain, with remaining parts taken from reference TRBV30 and TRBJ2-6, reads SQTIHQWPATLVQPVGSPLSLECTVEGTSNPNLYWYRQAAGRGLQLLFYSVGIGQISSEVPQNLSASRPQDRQFILSSKKLLLSDSGFYLCAWIGTTESGANVLTFGAGSRLTVL.

The V and J genes are TRBV11-2 and TRBJ2-5; TCRdb selects TRBD1, and the lack of DNA leaves this call unchecked. Germline lookup yields CDR1 SGHAT and CDR2 FQNNGV. The CDR3 spans 16 residues. The CDR3 loop reads CASSLVQGVFQETQYF.

The rearrangement uses TRBV2 and TRBJ2-1; the TCRdb D gene call, TRBD2, has no DNA to confirm it. The CDR3 has 18 amino acids. The germline V gene encodes CDR1 SNHLY and CDR2 FYNNEI. Here the CDR3 reads CASSERLAGVSSYNEQFF.

The chain employs TRBV12-5 and TRBJ1-1. This CDR3 is built from 15 residues. Germline V lookup: CDR1 LGHNT, CDR2 FRNRAP. The CDR3 here is CASGLVQTPNTEAFF.

V and J are TRBV10-3 and TRBJ2-1; the TCRdb D gene call, TRBD2, has no DNA to confirm it. This CDR3 has 18 amino acids. Germline CDR1 and CDR2: ENHRY and SYGVKD. The CDR3 is CAISESRTSEMFVHEQFF.

The chain combines TRBV5-1 with TRBJ2-1; there is no DNA to check the TCRdb D call of TRBD2. The germline CDR1 and CDR2 sequences are SGHRS and YFSETQ. This CDR3 is 16 amino acids long. Here the CDR3 reads CASSDRTSGSYNEQFF.

V gene TRBV7-8 combines with J gene TRBJ2-5; lacking DNA, the TRBD2 call made by TCRdb goes unchecked. In germline, CDR1 is SGHVS, CDR2 FQNEAQ. The CDR3 contains 15 residues. The CDR3 sequence: CASSPLAGMQETQYF.

The genes are TRBV7-9 and TRBJ2-1; lacking DNA, the TRBD1 call made by TCRdb goes unchecked. Germline assignment: CDR1 SEHNR and CDR2 FQNEAQ (reference sequence). The CDR3 consists of 15 residues. The CDR3 sequence is CASSLVGQGGNEQFF. Supplemented by reference TRBV7-9 and TRBJ2-1, the full variable domain reads DTGVSQNPRHKITKRGQNVTFRCDPISEHNRLYWYRQTLGQGPEFLTYFQNEAQLEKSRLLSDRFSAERPKGSFSTLEIQRTEQGDSAMYLCASSLVGQGGNEQFFGPGTRLTVL.

The chain carries TRBV20-1 and TRBJ2-7; TCRdb outputs TRBD2, but without DNA this stays unchecked. The CDR3 is 14 amino acids. Germline assignment: CDR1 DFQATT and CDR2 SNEGSKA (reference sequence). CDR3 region: CSAPGTSGFYEQYF.

V is TRBV25-1 and J is TRBJ2-3. The CDR3 spans 12 residues. Germline loops: CDR1 MGHDK, CDR2 SYGVNS. CDR3: CASSERGGEQYF.

The chain is built from TRBV12-3 or TRBV12-4 and TRBJ2-3; TCRdb picks TRBD1, but there is no DNA to check that call. The CDR3 consists of 18 residues. CDR3 region: CASSLAHGGTGGADTQYF.

This chain links TRBV2 with TRBJ2-3. Germline V gene lookup returns CDR1 SNHLY and CDR2 FYNNEI. The CDR3 has 14 residues. The CDR3 loop reads CASSDSGSADTQYF.

The V call is TRBV6-1, the J call TRBJ2-2; TCRdb selects TRBD1, and the lack of DNA leaves this call unchecked. Germline CDR1 MNHNS, CDR2 SASEGT. The CDR3 loop spans 15 amino acids. The CDR3 here is CASSEWDRASGELFF.

V and J are TRBV19 and TRBJ1-1; with no DNA, the TCRdb D assignment of TRBD1 cannot be verified. The germline V gene has CDR1 LNHDA and CDR2 SQIVND (reference sequence). This CDR3 spans 11 amino acids. CDR3 region: CATSPGTEAFF.

The V gene is TRBV7-2, the J gene TRBJ2-5. This CDR3 has 14 residues. The germline gives CDR1 SGHTA, CDR2 FQGNSA. The chain's CDR3 is CASSFSEDQETQYF.

V usage is TRBV6-1 and J usage is TRBJ2-1; TCRdb calls TRBD1, which cannot be checked without DNA. Germline V gene lookup returns CDR1 MNHNS and CDR2 SASEGT. There are 16 residues in the CDR3. CDR3 residues: CASSDRDTSSYNEQFF.

This chain links TRBV29-1 with TRBJ2-1; TCRdb gives TRBD2 as the D gene, but with no DNA this cannot be confirmed. The CDR3 runs 12 residues. The germline gives CDR1 SQVTM, CDR2 ANQGSEA. CDR3 in amino acids: CSGLTIPNEQFF.

This chain connects TRBV7-8 to TRBJ2-5; the TCRdb D gene call, TRBD1, has no DNA to confirm it. CDR1 is SGHVS, CDR2 FQNEAQ, per germline. CDR3 length: 15 amino acids. This chain's CDR3 is CASSFTGELFQTQYF.

The gene calls are TRBV5-1 and TRBJ2-3. Germline loops: CDR1 SGHRS, CDR2 YFSETQ. CDR3 size: 14 residues. The CDR3 loop is CASSLETVRDTQYF.

The chain employs TRBV24-1 and TRBJ2-1. Germline CDR1 and CDR2: KGHDR and SFDVKD. This CDR3 contains 14 residues. CDR3 residues: CATSDPTSYNEQFF.

The chain links TRBV6-5 to TRBJ2-1; the TRBD2 assignment by TCRdb is unverifiable without DNA. The CDR3 is made up of 19 amino acids. The germline gives CDR1 MNHEY, CDR2 SVGAGI. The CDR3 here is CASSSPASGTTSSYNEQFF.

The J gene is TRBJ1-1, the V gene TRBV6-1. CDR1 is MNHNS, CDR2 SASEGT, per germline. The CDR3 has 16 amino acids. This CDR3 reads CASWLGPDDLNTEAFF.

This chain uses TRBV12-3 or TRBV12-4 with TRBJ2-6. The CDR3 length is 16 residues. The CDR3 region is CASSFILGTGANVLTF.